Listed below are T cell receptor beta chains from one sample, sequenced in a study of chemoradiotherapy in HPV16-positive cancers. The protocol was immunoSEQ multiplex PCR, while the TCRdb copy is restricted to in-frame clones and leaves out a portion. Among 850 to 1,000 clones listed, around 88% were seen once. Specimen: tumor tissue, collected from a patient who underwent chemoradiotherapy. The receptor source for this set is a human donor with HPV-associated anogenital cancer. Each CDR3 is given with its conserved first and last residue. D genes are given only for firm matches. Clone size appears in some rows only: once, few, many, or a class for an expanded clone.

cdr3_aa,cdr3_nt,d_call,cdr3_length,clone_size,v_call,j_call
CASSALGAGETQYF,TGTGCCAGCAGCGCTTTAGGGGCTGGGGAGACCCAGTACTTC,-,14,-,TRBV9,TRBJ2-5
CASKTGGFTEAFF,TGTGCCAGTAAAACAGGGGGCTTTACTGAAGCTTTCTTT,TRBD1,13,-,TRBV13,TRBJ1-1
CASSFLGREATEAFF,TGTGCCAGCAGCTTCTTAGGTAGGGAGGCGACTGAAGCTTTCTTT,-,15,-,TRBV5-6,TRBJ1-1
CASSLTGSYGYTF,TGTGCCAGCAGCTTGACAGGATCCTATGGCTACACCTTC,-,13,-,TRBV7-2,TRBJ1-2
CAWSVGGLKSPLHF,TGTGCCTGGAGTGTAGGAGGGTTAAAGTCACCCCTCCACTTT,-,14,-,TRBV30,TRBJ1-6
CASSLDWANTGELFF,TGTGCCAGCAGCTTAGATTGGGCGAACACCGGGGAGCTGTTTTTT,-,15,-,TRBV11-2,TRBJ2-2
CASSWRGRQETQYF,TGTGCCAGCAGTTGGCGGGGTAGGCAAGAGACCCAGTACTTC,-,14,-,TRBV6-5,TRBJ2-5
CASSFRPPLVGQGYEKLFF,TGTGCCAGCAGTTTTCGCCCCCCCCTCGTGGGACAGGGGTATGAAAAACTGTTTTTT,TRBD1,19,-,TRBV27,TRBJ1-4
CASSEVQGNTQYF,TGTGCCAGCAGTGAAGTACAGGGTAACACGCAGTATTTT,-,13,-,TRBV6-1,TRBJ2-3
CASSLLGGSSYNEQFF,TGTGCCAGCAGCTTACTCGGGGGAAGCTCCTACAATGAGCAGTTCTTC,-,16,-,TRBV7-8,TRBJ2-1
CASSQDLGGEAGELFF,TGCGCCAGCAGCCAAGACCTAGGAGGGGAGGCCGGGGAGCTGTTTTTT,-,16,-,TRBV4-3,TRBJ2-2
CASSPGQPSSGANVLTF,TGCGCCAGCAGCCCCGGCCAGCCCAGCTCTGGGGCCAACGTCCTGACTTTC,-,17,once,TRBV5-1,TRBJ2-6
CASSQEWDSTDTQYF,TGCGCCAGCAGCCAAGAGTGGGACAGCACAGATACGCAGTATTTT,-,15,-,TRBV4-3,TRBJ2-3
CASSPVKDTSNTEAFF,TGCGCCAGCAGCCCTGTTAAGGACACCTCGAACACTGAAGCTTTCTTT,-,16,-,TRBV5-1,TRBJ1-1
CSVQFGRGSSYEQYF,TGCAGCGTTCAATTCGGCAGGGGGAGCTCCTACGAGCAGTACTTC,TRBD1,15,-,TRBV29-1,TRBJ2-7
CASSGGANYGYTF,TGTGCCAGTAGCGGTGGAGCTAACTATGGCTACACCTTC,-,13,-,TRBV19,TRBJ1-2
CASSGGGLDLRNEKLFF,TGTGCCAGCAGCGGGGGAGGGCTCGATTTAAGGAATGAAAAACTGTTTTTT,-,17,-,TRBV9,TRBJ1-4
CASKHPGSETQYF,TGTGCCAGCAAACACCCGGGTAGTGAGACCCAGTACTTC,-,13,few,TRBV6-5,TRBJ2-5
CASTVSGHNEQFF,TGTGCCAGCACCGTATCGGGCCACAATGAGCAGTTCTTC,-,13,-,TRBV7-2,TRBJ2-1
CSVEEGSFWQGTEAFF,TGCAGCGTTGAAGAAGGGAGTTTTTGGCAGGGCACTGAAGCTTTCTTT,-,16,-,TRBV29-1,TRBJ1-1
CASSKTVANEQFF,TGTGCCAGCAGTAAAACAGTAGCCAATGAGCAGTTCTTC,-,13,-,TRBV6-4,TRBJ2-1
CASSRHYLRTQQYF,TGTGCCAGCAGTCGACACTATCTACGAACTCAGCAGTACTTC,-,14,-,TRBV2,TRBJ2-7
CSASSRDEQFF,TGCAGTGCTAGTTCGAGGGATGAGCAGTTCTTC,-,11,-,TRBV20-1,TRBJ2-1
CASSLTEAFF,TGTGCCAGCAGTCTCACTGAAGCTTTCTTT,-,10,few,TRBV6-6,TRBJ1-1
CASSLGTIKTDTQYF,TGTGCCAGCAGCTTAGGGACGATAAAGACGGATACGCAGTATTTT,-,15,-,TRBV7-2,TRBJ2-3
CAIPGQGMVGELFF,TGTGCCATCCCGGGACAGGGGATGGTCGGGGAGCTGTTTTTT,TRBD1,14,-,TRBV10-3,TRBJ2-2
CASSQGGSGGDMNTQYF,TGCGCCAGCAGCCAAGGAGGTAGTGGGGGCGATATGAATACGCAGTATTTT,-,17,-,TRBV4-1,TRBJ2-3
CASSLGRANYGYTF,TGTGCCAGCAGTTTGGGACGGGCTAACTATGGCTACACCTTC,-,14,-,TRBV7-6,TRBJ1-2
CASTLDRVHEQYF,TGTGCCAGCACCCTGGACAGGGTCCACGAGCAGTACTTC,TRBD1,13,-,TRBV6-1,TRBJ2-7
CASGTDNQPQHF,TGTGCCAGCGGGACGGACAATCAGCCCCAGCATTTT,-,12,-,TRBV9,TRBJ1-5
CASSLDSNQPQHF,TGTGCCAGCAGCTTAGACAGCAATCAGCCCCAGCATTTT,-,13,-,TRBV7-2,TRBJ1-5
CASSIDRGGGGTGELFF,TGTGCCAGTAGTATAGATCGAGGAGGGGGGGGAACCGGGGAGCTGTTTTTT,-,17,few,TRBV19,TRBJ2-2
CASSLRKPNTEAFF,TGTGCCAGCAGTTTAAGAAAACCAAACACTGAAGCTTTCTTT,-,14,-,TRBV27,TRBJ1-1
CASSTMDGQPQHF,TGTGCCAGCAGTACCATGGACGGTCAGCCCCAGCATTTT,-,13,once,TRBV7-3,TRBJ1-5
CASSPPRTGDSGELFF,TGTGCCAGCAGCCCGCCTCGGACAGGGGACAGCGGGGAGCTGTTTTTT,TRBD1,16,once,TRBV11-2,TRBJ2-2
CASSATSGGAKETQYF,TGTGCCAGCAGCGCGACTAGCGGGGGGGCCAAAGAGACCCAGTACTTC,TRBD2,16,-,TRBV9,TRBJ2-5
CASSVTGFYEQYF,TGTGCCAGCAGCGTGACAGGTTTCTACGAGCAGTACTTC,-,13,-,TRBV7-2,TRBJ2-7
CASGQGPPGELFF,TGTGCCAGTGGGCAGGGACCCCCCGGGGAGCTGTTTTTT,-,13,few,TRBV10-3,TRBJ2-2
CASSPTSGETQYF,TGTGCCAGCAGCCCGACTAGCGGAGAGACCCAGTACTTC,TRBD2,13,-,TRBV7-2,TRBJ2-5
CASSSQVYTEAFF,TGTGCCAGCAGCTCTCAAGTTTACACTGAAGCTTTCTTT,-,13,-,TRBV28,TRBJ1-1